This T cell receptor beta chain is drawn from a study of cytomegalovirus exposure and HLA in healthy donors. Overall study: Some 80 million unique TCRs from HLA-typed donors were held in an early data release. Out of fewer than 500 genotyped donors, approximately 84% belonged to the Caucasian-associated ancestry cluster. Study observations and caveats: TCR beta sequences numbering more than 15,000 were associated with HLA alleles at 0.05 false discovery rate in a later analysis.

On this clone itself: What it binds is unknown.

Germline lookup yields CDR1 SGDLS and CDR2 YYNGEE. The CDR3 totals 13 residues. V gave up 0 bases and J gave up 9 bases, with 12 bases separating them. 60 Vbeta and 13 Jbeta primers were used in PCR. Sequenced by immunoSEQ multiplex PCR; TCRdb stores in-frame clones only, minus some. The data hold 90,000 to 100,000 clones, with over 60% observed a single time. The clonotype comes from a female donor in good health and CMV-seronegative. The gene calls are TRBV9 and TRBJ1-2, with a tentative D call TRBD1 (5 bases). The sample comprised PBMCs. This CDR3 is CASSVGQADSYTF. For the CDR3, the DNA is TGTGCCAGCAGCGTAGGTCAGGCGGACAGCTACACCTTC.